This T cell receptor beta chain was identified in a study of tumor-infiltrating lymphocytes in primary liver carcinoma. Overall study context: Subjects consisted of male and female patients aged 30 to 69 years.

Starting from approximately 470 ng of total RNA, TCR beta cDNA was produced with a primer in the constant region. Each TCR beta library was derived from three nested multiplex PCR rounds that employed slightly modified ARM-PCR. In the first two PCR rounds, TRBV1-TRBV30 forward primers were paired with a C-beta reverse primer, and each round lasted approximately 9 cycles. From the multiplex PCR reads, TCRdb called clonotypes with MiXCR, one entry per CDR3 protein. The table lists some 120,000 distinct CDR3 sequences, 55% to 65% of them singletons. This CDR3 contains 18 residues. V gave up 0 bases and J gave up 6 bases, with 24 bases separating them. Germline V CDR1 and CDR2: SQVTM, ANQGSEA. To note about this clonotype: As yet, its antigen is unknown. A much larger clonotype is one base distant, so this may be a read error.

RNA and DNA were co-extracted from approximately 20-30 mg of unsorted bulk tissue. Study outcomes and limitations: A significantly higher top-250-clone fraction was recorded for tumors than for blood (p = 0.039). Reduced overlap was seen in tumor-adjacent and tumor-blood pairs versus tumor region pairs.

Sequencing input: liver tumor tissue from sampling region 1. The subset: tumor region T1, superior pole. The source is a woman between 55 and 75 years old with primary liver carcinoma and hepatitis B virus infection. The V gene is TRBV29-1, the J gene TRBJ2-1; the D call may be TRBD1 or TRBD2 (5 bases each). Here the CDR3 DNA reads TGCAGCGTTGAAGATCAGGGATGGGGGAGCGTTGGCTTCAATGAGCAGTTCTTC. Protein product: CSVEDQGWGSVGFNEQFF.